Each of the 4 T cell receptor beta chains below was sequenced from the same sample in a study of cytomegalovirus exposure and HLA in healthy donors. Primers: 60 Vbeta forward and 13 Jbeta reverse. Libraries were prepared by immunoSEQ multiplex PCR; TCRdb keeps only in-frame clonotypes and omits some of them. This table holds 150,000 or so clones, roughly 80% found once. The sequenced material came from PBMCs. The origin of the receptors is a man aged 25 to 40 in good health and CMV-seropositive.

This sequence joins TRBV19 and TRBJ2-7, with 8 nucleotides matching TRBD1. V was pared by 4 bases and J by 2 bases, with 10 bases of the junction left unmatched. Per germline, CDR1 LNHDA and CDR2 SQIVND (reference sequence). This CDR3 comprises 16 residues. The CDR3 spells CASSRGQDLEAYEQYF. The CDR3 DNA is TGTGCCAGTAGTAGGGGACAGGACCTGGAAGCCTACGAGCAGTACTTC.

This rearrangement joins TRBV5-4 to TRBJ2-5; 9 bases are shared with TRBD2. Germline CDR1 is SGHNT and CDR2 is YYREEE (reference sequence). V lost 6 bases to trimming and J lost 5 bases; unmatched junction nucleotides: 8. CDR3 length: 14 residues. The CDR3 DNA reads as TGTGCCAGCAAAGTTGAGGCGGGAGGGGAGACCCAGTACTTC. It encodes CASKVEAGGETQYF.

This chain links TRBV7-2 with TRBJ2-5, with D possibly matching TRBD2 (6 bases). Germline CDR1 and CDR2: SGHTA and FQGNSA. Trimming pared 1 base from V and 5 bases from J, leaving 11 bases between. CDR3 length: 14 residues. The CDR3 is CASSLVLATETQYF. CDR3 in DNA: TGTGCCAGCAGCTTAGTCCTAGCGACGGAGACCCAGTACTTC.

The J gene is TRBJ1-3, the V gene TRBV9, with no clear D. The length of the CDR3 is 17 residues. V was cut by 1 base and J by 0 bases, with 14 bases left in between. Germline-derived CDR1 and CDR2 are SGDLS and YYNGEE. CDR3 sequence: CASSVSGPAASGNTIYF. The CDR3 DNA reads TGTGCCAGCAGCGTAAGCGGACCCGCGGCCTCTGGAAACACCATATATTTT. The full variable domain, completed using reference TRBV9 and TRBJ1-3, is DSGVTQTPKHLITATGQRVTLRCSPRSGDLSVYWYQQSLDQGLQFLIQYYNGEERAKGNILERFSAQQFPDLHSELNLSSLELGDSALYFCASSVSGPAASGNTIYFGEGSWLTVV.